This TCR beta chain was captured in a study of kidney transplant recipient with SARS-CoV-2 infection. V was shortened by 4 bases and J by 2 bases, with 9 bases between the two germline ends. Germline CDR1 and CDR2: KGHSH and LQKENI. This CDR3 comprises 13 residues. This clonotype was detected many times. TCRdb ran MiXCR on the reads and lists one entry per CDR3 protein. The sample comprises 200,000 to 250,000 distinct CDR3 sequences, about 28% of which are singletons, and roughly 7% rests with the top ten. This clonotype originated in a male patient between 25 and 39 years old who had COVID-19 and was a kidney transplant recipient. Some T cells may be supplied by the graft donor. The chain uses TRBV18 and TRBJ2-7; the D gene is possibly TRBD1 (5 bases). Material: a blood sample, obtained at baseline and on roughly day 120 from a kidney transplant recipient. The CDR3 region has the DNA TGTGCCAGCTCACTGTCCAGGGCCTACGAGCAGTACTTC. It specifies CASSLSRAYEQYF.